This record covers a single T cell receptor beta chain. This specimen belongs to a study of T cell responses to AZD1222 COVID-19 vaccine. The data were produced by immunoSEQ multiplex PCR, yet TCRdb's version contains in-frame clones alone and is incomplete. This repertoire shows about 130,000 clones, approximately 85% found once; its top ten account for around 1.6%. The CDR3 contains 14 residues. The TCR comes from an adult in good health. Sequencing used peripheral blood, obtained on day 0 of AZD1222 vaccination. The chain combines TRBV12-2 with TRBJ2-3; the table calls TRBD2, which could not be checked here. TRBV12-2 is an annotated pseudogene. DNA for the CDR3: TGTGCAAGTCGGAAGAGCGGGAGGTGGGGTACGCAGTATTTT. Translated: CASRKSGRWGTQYF.